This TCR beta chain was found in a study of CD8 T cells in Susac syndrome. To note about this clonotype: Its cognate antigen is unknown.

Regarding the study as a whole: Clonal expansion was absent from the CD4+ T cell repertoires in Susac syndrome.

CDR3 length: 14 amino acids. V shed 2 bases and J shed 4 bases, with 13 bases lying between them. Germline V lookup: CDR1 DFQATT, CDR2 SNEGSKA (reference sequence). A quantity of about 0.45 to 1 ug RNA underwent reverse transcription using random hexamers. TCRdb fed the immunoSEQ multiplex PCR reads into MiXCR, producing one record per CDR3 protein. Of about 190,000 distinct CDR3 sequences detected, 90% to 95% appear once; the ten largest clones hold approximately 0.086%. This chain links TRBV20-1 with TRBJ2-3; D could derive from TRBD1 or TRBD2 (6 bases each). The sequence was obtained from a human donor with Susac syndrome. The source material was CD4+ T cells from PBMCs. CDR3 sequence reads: CSARKGGGADTQYF. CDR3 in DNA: TGCAGTGCTAGAAAGGGGGGCGGCGCAGATACGCAGTATTTT.